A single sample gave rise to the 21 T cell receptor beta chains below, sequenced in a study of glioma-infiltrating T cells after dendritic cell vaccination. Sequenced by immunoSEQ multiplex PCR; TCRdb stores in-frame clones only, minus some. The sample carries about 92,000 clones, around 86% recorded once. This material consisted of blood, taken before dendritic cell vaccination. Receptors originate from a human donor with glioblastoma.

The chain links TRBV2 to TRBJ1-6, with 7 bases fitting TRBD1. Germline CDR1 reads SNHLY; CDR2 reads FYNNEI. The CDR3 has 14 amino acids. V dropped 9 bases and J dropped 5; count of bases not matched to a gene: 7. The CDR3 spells CASTTGQNNSPLHF. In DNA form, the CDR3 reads TGTGCCAGTACCACGGGACAGAATAATTCACCCCTCCACTTT.

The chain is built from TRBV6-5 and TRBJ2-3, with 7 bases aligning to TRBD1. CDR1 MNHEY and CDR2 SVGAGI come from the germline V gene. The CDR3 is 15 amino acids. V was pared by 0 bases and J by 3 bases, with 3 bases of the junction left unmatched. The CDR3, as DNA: TGTGCCAGCAGTTACTCCCAGGGGGAAACAGATACGCAGTATTTT. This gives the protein CASSYSQGETDTQYF.

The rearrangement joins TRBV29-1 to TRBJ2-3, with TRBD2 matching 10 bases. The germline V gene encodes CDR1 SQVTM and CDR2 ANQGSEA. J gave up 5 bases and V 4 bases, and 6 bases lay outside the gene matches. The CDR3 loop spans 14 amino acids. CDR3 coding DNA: TGCAGCGTTGCTAGCGGGAGTTTTGGAGATACGCAGTATTTT. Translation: CSVASGSFGDTQYF.

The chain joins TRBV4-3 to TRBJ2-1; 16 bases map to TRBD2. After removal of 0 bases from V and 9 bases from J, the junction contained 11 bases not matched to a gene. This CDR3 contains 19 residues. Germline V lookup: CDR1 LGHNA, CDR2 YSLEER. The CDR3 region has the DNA TGCGCCAGCAGCCAAGATCCGGGACTAGCGGGGGGGCTTCTTACTGAGCAGTTCTTC. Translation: CASSQDPGLAGGLLTEQFF.

The CDR3 spells CASSLEQGAAGELFF. In DNA form, the CDR3 reads TGCGCCAGCAGCTTGGAACAGGGGGCCGCCGGGGAGCTGTTTTTT. V is TRBV5-1 and J is TRBJ2-2; 9 bases are shared with TRBD1. CDR3 length equals 15 residues. The germline gives CDR1 SGHRS, CDR2 YFSETQ. The junction had 3 bases not matched to a gene; V was cut back by 0 bases and J by 6 bases.

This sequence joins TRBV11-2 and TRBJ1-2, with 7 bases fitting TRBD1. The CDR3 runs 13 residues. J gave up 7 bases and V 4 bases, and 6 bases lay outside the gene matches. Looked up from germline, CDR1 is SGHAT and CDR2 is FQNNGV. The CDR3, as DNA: TGTGCCAGCAGCTCCACAGGGGTGGGTGGCTACACCTTC. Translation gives CASSSTGVGGYTF. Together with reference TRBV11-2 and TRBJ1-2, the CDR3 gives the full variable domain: EAGVAQSPRYKIIEKRQSVAFWCNPISGHATLYWYQQILGQGPKLLIQFQNNGVVDDSQLPKDRFSAERLKGVDSTLKIQPAKLEDSAVYLCASSSTGVGGYTFGSGTRLTVV.

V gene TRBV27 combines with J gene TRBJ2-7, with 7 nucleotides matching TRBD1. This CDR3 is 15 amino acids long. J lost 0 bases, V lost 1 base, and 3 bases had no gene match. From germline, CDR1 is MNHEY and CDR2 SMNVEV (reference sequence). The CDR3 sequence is CASSLFRDSSYEQYF. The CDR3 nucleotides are TGTGCCAGCAGTTTATTCCGGGACAGCTCCTACGAGCAGTACTTC.

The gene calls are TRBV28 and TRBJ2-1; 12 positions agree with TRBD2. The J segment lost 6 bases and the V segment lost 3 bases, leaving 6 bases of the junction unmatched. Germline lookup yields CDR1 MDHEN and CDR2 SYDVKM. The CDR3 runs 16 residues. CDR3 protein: CASSLVTSGSRNEQFF. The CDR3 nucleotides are TGTGCCAGCAGTTTGGTGACTAGCGGGAGCCGCAATGAGCAGTTCTTC.

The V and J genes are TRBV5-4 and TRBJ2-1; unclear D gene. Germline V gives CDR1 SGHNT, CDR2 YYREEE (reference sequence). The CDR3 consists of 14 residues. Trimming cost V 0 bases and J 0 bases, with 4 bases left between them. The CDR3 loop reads CASSLVSSYNEQFF. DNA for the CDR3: TGTGCCAGCAGCTTGGTTAGCTCCTACAATGAGCAGTTCTTC.

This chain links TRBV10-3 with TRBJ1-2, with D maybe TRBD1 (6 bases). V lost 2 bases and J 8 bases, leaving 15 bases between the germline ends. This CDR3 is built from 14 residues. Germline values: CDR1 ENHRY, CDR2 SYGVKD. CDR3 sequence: CAISESGPGEGYTF. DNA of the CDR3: TGTGCCATCAGTGAGAGTGGGCCAGGGGAAGGCTACACCTTC.

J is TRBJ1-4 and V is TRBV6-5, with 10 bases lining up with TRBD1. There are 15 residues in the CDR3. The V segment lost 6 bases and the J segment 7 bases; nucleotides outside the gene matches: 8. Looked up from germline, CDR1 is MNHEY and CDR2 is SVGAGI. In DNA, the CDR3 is TGTGCCAGCAGACCCCGGACAGGGGGTTTTGAAAAACTGTTTTTT. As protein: CASRPRTGGFEKLFF.

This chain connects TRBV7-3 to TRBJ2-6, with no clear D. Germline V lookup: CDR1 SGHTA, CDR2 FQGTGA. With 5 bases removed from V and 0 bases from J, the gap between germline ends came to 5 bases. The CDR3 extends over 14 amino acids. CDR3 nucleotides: TGTGCCAGCAGCAATCGCTCTGGGGCCAACGTCCTGACTTTC. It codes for CASSNRSGANVLTF.

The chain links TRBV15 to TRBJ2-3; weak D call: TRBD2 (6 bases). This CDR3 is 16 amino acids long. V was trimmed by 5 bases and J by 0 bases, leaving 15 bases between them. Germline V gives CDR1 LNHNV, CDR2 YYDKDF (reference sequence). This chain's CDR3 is CATSPTGLQSTDTQYF. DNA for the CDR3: TGTGCCACCAGCCCGACGGGACTCCAAAGCACAGATACGCAGTATTTT.

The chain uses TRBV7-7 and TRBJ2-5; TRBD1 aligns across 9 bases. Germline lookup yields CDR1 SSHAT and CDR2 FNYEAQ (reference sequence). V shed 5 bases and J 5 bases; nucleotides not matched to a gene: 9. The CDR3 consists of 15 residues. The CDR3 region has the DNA TGTGCCAGCAGCCCAGCGGACAGGGGTGCGGAGACCCAGTACTTC. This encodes CASSPADRGAETQYF.

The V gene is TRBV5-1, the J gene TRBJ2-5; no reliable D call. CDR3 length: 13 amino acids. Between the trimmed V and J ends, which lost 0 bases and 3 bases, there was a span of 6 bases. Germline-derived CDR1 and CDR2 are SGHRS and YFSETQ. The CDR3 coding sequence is TGCGCCAGCAGCTTGGGTACAGAAGAGACCCAGTACTTC. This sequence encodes CASSLGTEETQYF.

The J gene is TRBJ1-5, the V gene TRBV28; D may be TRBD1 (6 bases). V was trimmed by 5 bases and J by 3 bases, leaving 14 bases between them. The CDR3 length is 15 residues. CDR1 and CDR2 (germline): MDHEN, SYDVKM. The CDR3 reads CASSLTTGLNQPQHF. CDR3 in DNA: TGTGCCAGCAGTCTTACGACAGGCCTCAATCAGCCCCAGCATTTT.

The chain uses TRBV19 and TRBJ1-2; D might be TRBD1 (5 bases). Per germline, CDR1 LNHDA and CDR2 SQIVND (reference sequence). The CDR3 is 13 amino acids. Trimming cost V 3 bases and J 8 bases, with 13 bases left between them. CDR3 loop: CASSIEARVGYTF. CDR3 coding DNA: TGTGCCAGTAGTATTGAGGCCAGGGTCGGCTACACCTTC.

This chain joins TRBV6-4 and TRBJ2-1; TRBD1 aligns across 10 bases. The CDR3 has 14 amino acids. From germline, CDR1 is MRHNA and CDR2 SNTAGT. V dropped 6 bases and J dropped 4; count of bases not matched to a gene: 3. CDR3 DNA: TGTGCCAGCAGCGGGACAGGGGATTACAATGAGCAGTTCTTC. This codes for CASSGTGDYNEQFF.

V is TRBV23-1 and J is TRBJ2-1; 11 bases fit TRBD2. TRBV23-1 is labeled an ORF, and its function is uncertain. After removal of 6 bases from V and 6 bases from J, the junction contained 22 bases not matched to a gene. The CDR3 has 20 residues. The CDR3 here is CASSLSGPGGLAGGLNEQFF. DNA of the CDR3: TGCGCCAGCAGCCTCTCTGGACCGGGAGGGCTAGCGGGAGGACTCAATGAGCAGTTCTTC.

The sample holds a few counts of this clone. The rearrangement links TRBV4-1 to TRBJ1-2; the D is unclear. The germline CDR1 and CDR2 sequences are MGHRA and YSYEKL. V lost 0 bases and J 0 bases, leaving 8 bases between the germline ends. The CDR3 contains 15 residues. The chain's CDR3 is CASSQELQSNYGYTF. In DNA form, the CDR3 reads TGCGCCAGCAGCCAAGAGTTGCAGTCTAACTATGGCTACACCTTC.

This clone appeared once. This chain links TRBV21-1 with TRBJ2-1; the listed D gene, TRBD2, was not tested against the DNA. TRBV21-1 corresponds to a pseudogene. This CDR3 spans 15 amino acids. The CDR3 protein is CASSKERGDHNEQFF. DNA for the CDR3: TGTGCCAGCAGCAAAGAGCGGGGAGATCACAATGAGCAGTTCTTC.